The subject of this entry is one TCR beta chain. The antigen it binds to is not known. No base-level quality is on record; no much larger clone is a single base apart. These data belong to a study of T cell responses to AZD1222 COVID-19 vaccine (dated by TCRdb to the early 2020s). In the study overall: AZD1222 recipients whose second dose came at about 4 weeks and those whose second dose came at about 12 weeks were combined into one group, since spike-specific TCR depth and breadth did not differ between the two schedules. A total of just over 230 trial participants underwent TCR sequencing, of whom around 210 had received two doses of AZD1222 and around 25 had received two doses of the MenACWY control vaccine. Trial participants were enrolled into age subgroups of 18-55, 56-69 and 70-plus years, which contained around 150, 29 and 61 TCR-sequenced participants, respectively.

The CDR3 regions of human TCRbeta chains were analyzed by immunosequencing. Concerning the study's data processing: TCRs in the repertoires were compared against a reference library of SARS-CoV-2-specific TCRs that had been generated with the MIRA antigen-specificity platform. Breadth was defined as the fraction of unique TCRs that were SARS-CoV-2-associated, and depth was defined as the fraction of total T cells that were SARS-CoV-2-associated. Using the MIRA data, every spike-specific TCR was mapped to the spike region that the TCR reacted to and assigned to either a CD4 or a CD8 class. Log10-transformed breadth and depth values were compared by one-way ANOVA with Sidak's multiple comparisons tests. TCRdb obtained this table from immuneACCESS and retained in-frame rearrangements with V and J assigned. These tables miss some clones; where compared with another copy, unresolved V genes account for less than half of the shortfall, and the remainder is unexplained. V, J and clone size reflect that table, while D and trimming were determined from the DNA. This sample gives 150,000 to 200,000 clones in total; 80% to 95% of them show up just once. The ten largest clones represent 1.5% to 2% of the sample.

What the time point label conveys for this sample: baseline before first vaccination. Vaccinee samples came from UK trials COV001 and COV002, including a single-blind randomized controlled phase 2/3 trial of AZD1222 (ChAdOx1 nCoV-19) in healthy adults. For TCRbeta chain sequencing, PBMC samples were collected from trial participants at day 0 and at day 28 after the second dose. V is clipped by 4 bases and J by 10 bases, and the sequence between their germline boundaries is 14 bases long. Including cysteine and phenylalanine, the CDR3 has 13 amino acids. Just the 39-base CDR3 DNA is kept, in frame starting at base 1. Via the germline V gene, CDR1 is LGHNA and CDR2 YNFKEQ. General study outcomes and caveats: After two AZD1222 doses, both the breadth and the depth of spike-specific TCRs were significantly higher than at day 0 and than in MenACWY recipients. CD4 TCRs associated with the vaccine covered the entire spike protein, and the dominant responses were in regions 160-218 and 743-854. Because no day 14 peak-response samples were available, the repertoires could be characterized only after the peak T cell response. Only a handful of AZD1222 recipients were SARS-CoV-2 seropositive at baseline, limiting conclusions about previously exposed vaccinees. In the small 56-69-year group, the increase in depth fell short of significance, most likely because of low power. Most participants were white British and females outnumbered males, and the authors suggested that clonal diversity may have been underestimated. Nearly half of unique spike-specific TCRs reportedly recognized epitopes outside regions mutated in the B.1.351 and B.1.1.7 variants.

This clonotype originated in an adult in good health. This chain is built from TRBV4-2 and TRBJ2-1; the D gene is possibly TRBD2, with 6 bases matching. Sequences were derived from peripheral blood, sampled on day 0 of AZD1222 vaccination. The CDR3 protein is CASSPAGSGEQFF. The base sequence is TGTGCCAGCAGCCCCGCGGGGTCCGGAGAGCAGTTCTTC.